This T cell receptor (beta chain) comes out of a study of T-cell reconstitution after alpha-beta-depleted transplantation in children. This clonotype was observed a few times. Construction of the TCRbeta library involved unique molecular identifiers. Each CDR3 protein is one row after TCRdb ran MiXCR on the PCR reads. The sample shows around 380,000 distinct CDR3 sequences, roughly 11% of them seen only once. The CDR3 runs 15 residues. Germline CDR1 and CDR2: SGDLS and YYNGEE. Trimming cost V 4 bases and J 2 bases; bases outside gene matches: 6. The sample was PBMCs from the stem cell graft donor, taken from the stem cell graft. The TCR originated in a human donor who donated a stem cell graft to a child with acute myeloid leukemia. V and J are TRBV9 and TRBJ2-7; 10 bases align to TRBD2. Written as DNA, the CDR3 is TGTGCCAGCAGCCCTAGCGGGAGAACCCCCTACGAGCAGTACTTC. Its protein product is CASSPSGRTPYEQYF.